One and the same sample provided the 26 T cell receptor beta chains below, sequenced in a study of beta chain features in type 1 diabetes. For these receptors, no antigen is known. Broader study findings: Researchers report that Type 1 diabetes patients had moderately but significantly shorter TCRB CDR3s across all four CD4+ subsets.

Sequenced material consisted of expressed TCRB transcripts (all of the isolated RNA was reverse transcribed). Profiling relied on immunoSEQ multiplex PCR, and the TCRdb table lists in-frame clones only, not all of them. The table lists around 360,000 clones, around 13% of them singletons, with over 0.008% in the top ten. Sequenced sample: naive CD4+ T cells from blood. Receptors were obtained from a woman between 18 and 29 years old with type 1 diabetes.

This clone was counted only a few times. This rearrangement joins TRBV5-1 to TRBJ2-1, with D maybe TRBD2 (5 bases). The V end was cut by 4 bases, the J end by 0 bases, with 11 bases between. The CDR3 has 15 amino acids. The germline gives CDR1 SGHRS, CDR2 YFSETQ. Here the CDR3 reads CASSRSGPSYNEQFF. CDR3 bases: TGCGCCAGCAGCCGAAGCGGTCCCTCCTACAATGAGCAGTTCTTC. Full variable domain (rest looked up from reference TRBV5-1 and TRBJ2-1): KAGVTQTPRYLIKTRGQQVTLSCSPISGHRSVSWYQQTPGQGLQFLFEYFSETQRNKGNFPGRFSGRQFSNSRSEMNVSTLELGDSALYLCASSRSGPSYNEQFFGPGTRLTVL.

This clone was observed a handful of times. This chain joins TRBV6-5 and TRBJ2-3; D not certain. This CDR3 comprises 14 residues. V lost 0 bases and J 6 bases, leaving 10 bases between the germline ends. Germline CDR1 MNHEY, CDR2 SVGAGI. CDR3: CASSYSHGLDTQYF. The DNA for the CDR3 is TGTGCCAGCAGTTACTCGCACGGTCTCGATACGCAGTATTTT.

This clone was observed a handful of times. The chain couples TRBV10-3 to TRBJ2-3; 10 bases match TRBD2. J was trimmed by 2 bases and V by 10 bases; bases with no gene match: 6. This CDR3 has 14 residues. Germline CDR1 is ENHRY and CDR2 is SYGVKD. The CDR3 sequence is CATQAGGDTDTQYF. The CDR3 DNA follows: TGTGCCACCCAAGCGGGGGGGGACACAGATACGCAGTATTTT.

This clone was counted only a few times. The V gene is TRBV11-1, the J gene TRBJ2-4; D unresolved. Trimming cost V 4 bases and J 9 bases, with 7 bases left between them. Germline values: CDR1 SGHAT, CDR2 FQDESV (reference sequence). This CDR3 has 11 amino acids. CDR3 DNA: TGTGCCAGCAGCTGGGCTGGCATTCAGTACTTC. As protein: CASSWAGIQYF. Based on the CDR3 plus reference TRBV11-1 and TRBJ2-4, the full variable domain is EAEVAQSPRYKITEKSQAVAFWCDPISGHATLYWYRQILGQGPELLVQFQDESVVDDSQLPKDRFSAERLKGVDSTLKIQPAELGDSAMYLCASSWAGIQYFGAGTRLSVL.

The rearrangement links TRBV9 to TRBJ2-3, with D possibly matching TRBD2 (5 bases). Trimming shortened V by 0 bases and J by 2 bases, and 10 bases separated the two germline ends. The CDR3 loop spans 15 amino acids. Germline CDR1 is SGDLS and CDR2 is YYNGEE. The CDR3 region has the DNA TGTGCCAGCAGCGTAGGACTATCCAACACAGATACGCAGTATTTT. This encodes CASSVGLSNTDTQYF. Supplemented by reference TRBV9 and TRBJ2-3, the full variable domain reads DSGVTQTPKHLITATGQRVTLRCSPRSGDLSVYWYQQSLDQGLQFLIQYYNGEERAKGNILERFSAQQFPDLHSELNLSSLELGDSALYFCASSVGLSNTDTQYFGPGTRLTVL.

The genes are TRBV6-6 and TRBJ2-1; 13 positions match TRBD2. The CDR3 sequence is 15 residues long. The junction had 6 bases not matched to a gene; V was cut back by 6 bases and J by 7 bases. The V gene's germline CDR1 is MNHNY and CDR2 SVGAGI (reference sequence). CDR3 amino acids: CASSDTSGRANEQFF. CDR3 bases: TGTGCCAGCAGCGACACTAGCGGGAGGGCAAATGAGCAGTTCTTC.

There are a few counts of this clone. The chain carries TRBV11-2 and TRBJ2-7, with TRBD2 matching 8 bases. V lost 6 bases to trimming and J lost 5 bases; unmatched junction nucleotides: 9. Germline CDR1 SGHAT, CDR2 FQNNGV. CDR3 size: 14 residues. Written as DNA, the CDR3 is TGTGCCAGCAGTACCAGTAGCGGGGTTGACGAGCAGTACTTC. It is translated as CASSTSSGVDEQYF.

This clone appeared a single time. The chain carries TRBV19 and TRBJ2-1; tentative D call: TRBD2 (5 bases). Germline CDR1 LNHDA, CDR2 SQIVND (reference sequence). Trimming left V 2 bases short and J 6 bases short, with 20 bases between. The CDR3 has 17 amino acids. The CDR3: CASSIPSRWGEGNEQFF. The CDR3 nucleotides are TGTGCCAGTAGTATACCGTCACGATGGGGTGAGGGCAATGAGCAGTTCTTC.

This clone was picked up a small number of times. This chain connects TRBV7-9 to TRBJ1-5; no definite D call. This CDR3 comprises 15 residues. Germline loops: CDR1 SEHNR, CDR2 FQNEAQ (reference sequence). The V gene lost 4 bases and the J gene lost 4 bases, with 14 bases spanning the gap. The CDR3 DNA follows: TGTGCCAGCAGCTCAAATGGGCCAGTTAATCAGCCCCAGCATTTT. Translated, it gives CASSSNGPVNQPQHF.

The J gene is TRBJ2-2, the V gene TRBV30, with a possible D match to TRBD1 (5 bases). This CDR3 has 15 amino acids. Germline V gives CDR1 GTSNPN, CDR2 SVGIG (reference sequence). The V end lost 2 bases, the J end lost 1 base, and 11 bases lay between the germline ends. CDR3 DNA sequence: TGTGCCTGGAGTTCGCAGGGTGGGAACACCGGGGAGCTGTTTTTT. Its translation is CAWSSQGGNTGELFF.

In its sample, this clone was seen a few times. V gene TRBV5-1 combines with J gene TRBJ2-7; no reliable D call. Germline V gene data show CDR1 as SGHRS and CDR2 as YFSETQ. V dropped 3 bases and J dropped 6 bases, with 7 bases sitting between them. This CDR3 is built from 11 residues. For the CDR3, the DNA is TGCGCCAGCAGCTCGGGTGGCGAGCAGTACTTC. Its protein product is CASSSGGEQYF. Using reference TRBV5-1 and TRBJ2-7 for the parts outside the CDR3, the full variable domain is KAGVTQTPRYLIKTRGQQVTLSCSPISGHRSVSWYQQTPGQGLQFLFEYFSETQRNKGNFPGRFSGRQFSNSRSEMNVSTLELGDSALYLCASSSGGEQYFGPGTRLTVT.

The chain recombines TRBV6-4 with TRBJ1-1; perhaps TRBD1 as D (5 bases). The CDR3 has 12 residues. V lost 7 bases and J lost 4, with 10 bases in between. The germline gives CDR1 MRHNA, CDR2 SNTAGT. The chain's CDR3 is CASIGGVTEAFF. CDR3 DNA: TGTGCCAGCATTGGGGGGGTCACTGAAGCTTTCTTT.

This clone was counted between two and nine times. The V call is TRBV5-1, the J call TRBJ2-7; perhaps TRBD2 as D (5 bases). V gave up 5 bases and J gave up 3 bases, with 9 bases separating them. Germline CDR1 and CDR2: SGHRS and YFSETQ. There are 12 residues in the CDR3. CDR3 nucleotides: TGCGCCAGCAGGGACTCCGGCTACGAGCAGTACTTC. Its translation: CASRDSGYEQYF.

A few counts support this clone. This CDR3 is also generated by other DNA sequences in the sample. The chain couples TRBV12-5 to TRBJ2-2; no definite D call. Per germline, CDR1 LGHNT and CDR2 FRNRAP. This CDR3 contains 14 residues. The V end lost 1 base, the J end lost 1 base, and 4 bases lay between the germline ends. CDR3 in DNA: TGTGCTAGTGGTTTGGGGCAGAACACCGGGGAGCTGTTTTTT. This encodes CASGLGQNTGELFF.

A few counts support this clone. The chain recombines TRBV9 with TRBJ1-5, with a possible D match to TRBD1 (6 bases). The germline V gene has CDR1 SGDLS and CDR2 YYNGEE. This CDR3 is built from 12 residues. Trimming stripped 3 bases from V and 6 bases from J, with 7 bases between. The chain's CDR3 is CASSGGGQPQHF. DNA for the CDR3: TGTGCCAGCAGCGGAGGGGGTCAGCCCCAGCATTTT.

The V gene is TRBV27, the J gene TRBJ2-4; D remains unclear. CDR1 is MNHEY, CDR2 SMNVEV, per germline (reference sequence). The CDR3 is 14 residues long. Between the trimmed V and J ends, which lost 5 bases and 0 bases, there was a span of 8 bases. CDR3 residues: CASSTKLAKNIQYF. CDR3 coding DNA: TGTGCCAGCAGTACTAAGTTAGCCAAAAACATTCAGTACTTC.

The chain joins TRBV25-1 to TRBJ1-2; 7 bases map to TRBD1. This CDR3 comprises 12 residues. Germline trimming cut 8 bases from V and 6 bases from J; bases unmatched to any gene: 6. In germline, CDR1 is MGHDK, CDR2 SYGVNS. The DNA of the CDR3 is TGTGCCAGCTACGGAGGGGGCCATGGCTACACCTTC. Its translation is CASYGGGHGYTF.

The genes are TRBV2 and TRBJ2-4; D is ambiguous. From germline, CDR1 is SNHLY and CDR2 FYNNEI. V lost 6 bases and J lost 0, with 9 bases in between. CDR3 size: 14 residues. The CDR3 region has the DNA TGTGCCAGCAGCGACACAGAAGCCAAAAACATTCAGTACTTC. This gives the protein CASSDTEAKNIQYF.

A few counts support this clone. The chain uses TRBV4-3 and TRBJ1-1; no definite D call. CDR1 and CDR2 from the germline V gene are LGHNA and YSLEER. This CDR3 is built from 14 residues. Trimming pared 4 bases from V and 5 bases from J, leaving 14 bases between. The CDR3 loop is CASSPPGGRTEAFF. In DNA form, the CDR3 reads TGCGCCAGCAGCCCCCCCGGAGGGAGGACTGAAGCTTTCTTT.

This clone occurred a few times. V is TRBV4-1 and J is TRBJ2-2; 15 bases are a match to TRBD2. CDR3 length: 19 amino acids. Losses at the gene ends were 3 bases for V and 12 bases for J; bases not matched to a gene: 17. CDR1 is MGHRA and CDR2 is YSYEKL in the germline V gene. The CDR3 bases are TGCGCCAGCAGCCAGCTCCTATTAGGACTAGCGGGAGGGAAGTGGCAGCTGTTTTTT. Protein product: CASSQLLLGLAGGKWQLFF.

Concerning this clone itself: Because the CDR3's place on the DNA is in doubt, the DNA is left out and the CDR3 is given as listed by TCRdb. The chain couples TRBV4-3 to TRBJ1-1; no check of the table's D call, TRBD1, against the DNA was made. Germline-derived CDR1 and CDR2 are LGHNA and YSLEER. The CDR3 sequence runs 14 residues, both termini included. CDR3 loop: CASSQVGQGASSFF.

The V and J genes are TRBV7-2 and TRBJ2-1; tentative D call: TRBD2 (5 bases). Deletions cut 5 bases from V and 7 bases from J, with 21 bases between. This CDR3 region has 16 residues. Germline V gives CDR1 SGHTA, CDR2 FQGNSA. The CDR3 here is CASSPRTRFTLNEQFF. As DNA, the CDR3 is TGTGCCAGCAGCCCCAGGACTCGATTCACCCTTAATGAGCAGTTCTTC.

The genes are TRBV30 and TRBJ2-1, with unresolved D. CDR3 size: 16 residues. The germline V and J ends were trimmed by 1 base and 0 bases, with 13 bases remaining between them. Germline V gene lookup returns CDR1 GTSNPN and CDR2 SVGIG (reference sequence). The CDR3 nucleotides read TGTGCCTGGAGTGACCCCACGGGTCGCTCCTACAATGAGCAGTTCTTC. Amino acids: CAWSDPTGRSYNEQFF.

The chain couples TRBV28 to TRBJ1-2; D gene uncertain. This CDR3 is 12 amino acids long. The germline V and J ends were trimmed by 3 bases and 8 bases, with 10 bases remaining between them. Germline-derived CDR1 and CDR2 are MDHEN and SYDVKM. CDR3 bases: TGTGCCAGCAGTTTGACTCCTTGGGGCTACACCTTC. Translating it yields CASSLTPWGYTF.

This clone was picked up a small number of times. This rearrangement joins TRBV7-2 to TRBJ2-7; D not certain. The CDR3 runs 12 residues. The V gene's germline CDR1 is SGHTA and CDR2 FQGNSA. With 3 bases removed from V and 3 bases from J, the gap between germline ends came to 6 bases. This chain's CDR3 is CASSLRHYEQYF. For the CDR3, the DNA is TGTGCCAGCAGCTTGAGGCACTACGAGCAGTACTTC.

This chain joins TRBV7-2 and TRBJ2-5; 7 bases align to TRBD2. The junction had 7 bases not matched to a gene; V was cut back by 5 bases and J by 4 bases. Germline loops: CDR1 SGHTA, CDR2 FQGNSA. There are 14 residues in the CDR3. The CDR3 nucleotides are TGTGCCAGCAGCCCCCAGCGGGGAAGAGAGACCCAGTACTTC. Translated, it gives CASSPQRGRETQYF.